One sample yielded the 24 T cell receptor beta chains listed below, sequenced in a study of cytomegalovirus exposure and HLA in healthy donors. Here immunoSEQ multiplex PCR was the method, and the copy in TCRdb shows in-frame clones only, minus some. This table has around 230,000 clones, approximately 83% appearing once. What was sequenced was PBMCs. All receptors come from a woman aged 30 to 39 in good health and CMV-seropositive.

The genes are TRBV28 and TRBJ1-2, with D unresolved. Trimming took 5 bases from V and 2 from J, leaving 9 bases between them. This CDR3 spans 13 amino acids. Germline V gene sequence: CDR1 MDHEN, CDR2 SYDVKM. The DNA for the CDR3 is TGTGCCAGCAGTGCCGGGAAGAACTATGGCTACACCTTC. Protein product: CASSAGKNYGYTF.

J is TRBJ2-7 and V is TRBV7-9, with D unresolved. There are 13 residues in the CDR3. V shed 5 bases and J shed 0 bases, with 8 bases lying between them. The germline gives CDR1 SEHNR, CDR2 FQNEAQ (reference sequence). CDR3 coding DNA: TGTGCCAGCAGCGCACCCAGCTCCTACGAGCAGTACTTC. Protein sequence: CASSAPSSYEQYF.

The chain couples TRBV27 to TRBJ1-6; TRBD1 agrees at 10 bases. Per the germline V gene, CDR1 is MNHEY and CDR2 is SMNVEV (reference sequence). Trimming at V came to 6 bases and at J to 9 bases, leaving 17 bases not matched to a gene. CDR3 length: 18 amino acids. The CDR3 DNA reads TGTGCCAGCAGAACCGGGACAGGGGATGGTAGGCGTAGTTCACCCCTCCACTTT. It yields the protein CASRTGTGDGRRSSPLHF.

V gene TRBV19 combines with J gene TRBJ2-4; 9 bases are shared with TRBD2. Germline CDR1 is LNHDA and CDR2 is SQIVND (reference sequence). Trimming cost V 7 bases and J 1 base; bases outside gene matches: 5. The CDR3 runs 15 residues. CDR3 in DNA: TGTGCCAGTACCGTAGCGGGAGTGGCCAAAAACATTCAGTACTTC. It is translated as CASTVAGVAKNIQYF.

This clone has just one count. The chain carries TRBV5-6 and TRBJ2-7, with 10 positions matching TRBD2. This CDR3 has 16 residues. Trimming removed 4 bases from V and 5 bases from J; junction bases left unmatched: 12. From germline, CDR1 is SGHDT and CDR2 YYEEEE. The CDR3 DNA is TGTGCCAGCAGCCTGAGGACTAGCGGTTTTTTCAACGAGCAGTACTTC. Translation gives CASSLRTSGFFNEQYF. The full variable domain, with the rest looked up from reference TRBV5-6 and TRBJ2-7, is DAGVTQSPTHLIKTRGQQVTLRCSPKSGHDTVSWYQQALGQGPQFIFQYYEEEERQRGNFPDRFSGHQFPNYSSELNVNALLLGDSALYLCASSLRTSGFFNEQYFGPGTRLTVT.

This clone was seen only a few times. The rearrangement joins TRBV7-8 to TRBJ2-5, with 12 bases aligning to TRBD2. CDR1 SGHVS and CDR2 FQNEAQ come from the germline V gene. J lost 4 bases, V lost 6 bases, and 6 bases had no gene match. This CDR3 region has 15 residues. The CDR3 coding sequence is TGTGCCAGCAGGCTCCGGACTAGCGGGATAGAGACCCAGTACTTC. Protein sequence: CASRLRTSGIETQYF.

This chain joins TRBV6-6 and TRBJ1-2, with 9 bases that match TRBD1. Germline CDR1 and CDR2: MNHNY and SVGAGI (reference sequence). This CDR3 contains 16 residues. The V and J ends lost 5 bases and 2 bases, in that order; junction bases with no gene match: 9. The CDR3 nucleotides read TGTGCCAGCAGTCCTCTTTCGACAGGGGGAAACTATGGCTACACCTTC. Translating it yields CASSPLSTGGNYGYTF.

This chain joins TRBV5-6 and TRBJ2-7, with D possibly TRBD1 on 6 matching bases. The V and J ends lost 4 bases and 3 bases respectively, with 17 bases between them. The CDR3 extends over 15 amino acids. The germline V gene encodes CDR1 SGHDT and CDR2 YYEEEE. The CDR3 nucleotides read TGTGCCAGCAGCACGACAGGAGAGTACTACTACGAGCAGTACTTC. This encodes CASSTTGEYYYEQYF. Drawing the rest from reference TRBV5-6 and TRBJ2-7, the complete variable domain is DAGVTQSPTHLIKTRGQQVTLRCSPKSGHDTVSWYQQALGQGPQFIFQYYEEEERQRGNFPDRFSGHQFPNYSSELNVNALLLGDSALYLCASSTTGEYYYEQYFGPGTRLTVT.

The chain links TRBV6-5 to TRBJ2-7, with TRBD2 matching over 7 bases. Germline V gene lookup returns CDR1 MNHEY and CDR2 SVGAGI. The CDR3 consists of 14 residues. With V trimmed by 6 bases and J by 6 bases, 11 bases remained unmatched. In DNA form, the CDR3 reads TGTGCCAGCAGGCCAACTAGCGAGAGTCGCGAGCAGTACTTC. It encodes CASRPTSESREQYF.

The chain has TRBV7-9 and TRBJ2-5; D remains ambiguous. The germline gives CDR1 SEHNR, CDR2 FQNEAQ (reference sequence). The V gene lost 0 bases and the J gene lost 4 bases, with 9 bases spanning the gap. This CDR3 has 14 amino acids. The CDR3 reads CASSLAESRETQYF. In nucleotides, the CDR3 is TGTGCCAGCAGCTTAGCGGAGTCAAGAGAGACCCAGTACTTC.

The gene calls are TRBV2 and TRBJ2-1, with 15 bases matching TRBD2. The CDR3 totals 16 residues. After removal of 7 bases from V and 9 bases from J, the junction contained 10 bases not matched to a gene. Looked up from germline, CDR1 is SNHLY and CDR2 is FYNNEI. The CDR3, as DNA: TGTGCCAGCACCTACTCGGGGGGACTAGCGGGAGGTGAGCAGTTCTTC. This translates into CASTYSGGLAGGEQFF. The whole variable domain, filled in from reference TRBV2 and TRBJ2-1, reads EPEVTQTPSHQVTQMGQEVILRCVPISNHLYFYWYRQILGQKVEFLVSFYNNEISEKSEIFDDQFSVERPDGSNFTLKIRSTKLEDSAMYFCASTYSGGLAGGEQFFGPGTRLTVL.

Here the CDR3 reads CASSVGQGYNEQFF. The DNA of the CDR3 is TGTGCCAGCAGCGTCGGACAGGGCTACAATGAGCAGTTCTTC. The rearrangement links TRBV11-3 to TRBJ2-1, with 8 bases identical to TRBD1. V shed 5 bases and J 3 bases; nucleotides not matched to a gene: 3. Per germline, CDR1 SGHNT and CDR2 YENEEA. The length of the CDR3 is 14 residues.

The chain has TRBV2 and TRBJ2-7, with a tentative D call TRBD1 (6 bases). The V gene's germline CDR1 is SNHLY and CDR2 FYNNEI. The CDR3 is 14 residues long. Trimming took 7 bases from V and 0 from J, leaving 13 bases between them. The CDR3 DNA reads TGTGCCAGCACCAACTTGGACAGCTCCTACGAGCAGTACTTC. It yields the protein CASTNLDSSYEQYF. The full variable domain, completed using reference TRBV2 and TRBJ2-7, is EPEVTQTPSHQVTQMGQEVILRCVPISNHLYFYWYRQILGQKVEFLVSFYNNEISEKSEIFDDQFSVERPDGSNFTLKIRSTKLEDSAMYFCASTNLDSSYEQYFGPGTRLTVT.

The rearrangement links TRBV19 to TRBJ1-2; D uncertain. This CDR3 contains 17 residues. The V gene's germline CDR1 is LNHDA and CDR2 SQIVND (reference sequence). Trimming stripped 5 bases from V and 2 bases from J, with 21 bases between. CDR3 in DNA: TGTGCCAGTAGTCCCCGAAGCTCTATTGACGGGAACTATGGCTACACCTTC. Encoded protein: CASSPRSSIDGNYGYTF.

The rearrangement joins TRBV6-6 to TRBJ1-5, with unresolved D. Between the trimmed V and J ends, which lost 3 bases and 0 bases, there was a span of 6 bases. The V gene's germline CDR1 is MNHNY and CDR2 SVGAGI (reference sequence). This CDR3 region has 14 residues. The CDR3 loop is CASSYPNSNQPQHF. The CDR3 DNA follows: TGTGCCAGCAGTTATCCCAATAGCAATCAGCCCCAGCATTTT.

This chain joins TRBV27 and TRBJ1-1, with D perhaps matching TRBD1 (6 bases). CDR1 is MNHEY and CDR2 is SMNVEV in the germline V gene (reference sequence). The V and J ends lost 10 bases and 0 bases respectively, with 15 bases between them. The CDR3 spans 14 residues. CDR3 in DNA: TGTGCCATCGCGACAGGCCTCATGAACACTGAAGCTTTCTTT. Encoded protein: CAIATGLMNTEAFF.

The chain recombines TRBV4-2 with TRBJ2-3, with 7 bases fitting TRBD2. V gave up 4 bases and J gave up 2 bases; unmatched junction bases: 9. Germline CDR1 reads LGHNA; CDR2 reads YNFKEQ. This CDR3 has 16 residues. For the CDR3, the DNA is TGTGCCAGCAGCCCCGCTCCTAGCGGCGCCACAGATACGCAGTATTTT. It translates to CASSPAPSGATDTQYF.

This clone was observed once. This chain links TRBV10-2 with TRBJ2-1; TRBD1 might be the D (6 bases). Germline loops: CDR1 WSHSY, CDR2 SAAADI. Trimming stripped 6 bases from V and 8 bases from J, with 11 bases between. This CDR3 is built from 12 residues. The CDR3 here is CASRQGHDEQFF. In DNA form, the CDR3 reads TGCGCCAGCAGACAGGGTCACGATGAGCAGTTCTTC.

The chain combines TRBV7-8 with TRBJ1-2; TRBD1 might be the D (6 bases). The V end was cut by 2 bases, the J end by 8 bases, with 21 bases between. There are 16 residues in the CDR3. Germline V gives CDR1 SGHVS, CDR2 FQNEAQ. In DNA, the CDR3 is TGTGCCAGCAGCTTACTCTTGGACAGAAATACGGGGGGCTACACCTTC. Translated, it gives CASSLLLDRNTGGYTF. Complete variable domain (other parts from reference TRBV7-8 and TRBJ1-2): GAGVSQSPRYKVAKRGQDVALRCDPISGHVSLFWYQQALGQGPEFLTYFQNEAQLDKSGLPSDRFFAERPEGSVSTLKIQRTQQEDSAVYLCASSLLLDRNTGGYTFGSGTRLTVV.

The chain couples TRBV10-1 to TRBJ2-7, with 8 bases fitting TRBD2. Germline loops: CDR1 WNHNN, CDR2 SYGVQD (reference sequence). The CDR3 has 16 residues. V shed 8 bases, J shed 3 bases, and the junction held 15 bases outside the gene matches. This CDR3 is CASGGRQAGGHYEQYF. Written as DNA, the CDR3 is TGCGCCAGCGGGGGTCGACAGGCGGGAGGTCACTACGAGCAGTACTTC.

V usage is TRBV10-3 and J usage is TRBJ2-7, with a possible D match to TRBD2 (5 bases). CDR3 size: 11 residues. V was trimmed by 2 bases and J by 6 bases, leaving 5 bases between them. CDR1 ENHRY and CDR2 SYGVKD come from the germline V gene. The CDR3 DNA reads as TGTGCCATCAGTGAGAGCGGCGAGCAGTACTTC. This translates into CAISESGEQYF.

This chain joins TRBV27 and TRBJ2-7; 7 bases agree with TRBD1. CDR1 and CDR2 from the germline V gene are MNHEY and SMNVEV (reference sequence). This CDR3 is built from 15 residues. J was trimmed by 3 bases and V by 5 bases; bases with no gene match: 10. Here the CDR3 reads CASSPDRETVYEQYF. CDR3 nucleotide sequence: TGTGCCAGCAGTCCCGACAGGGAAACTGTCTACGAGCAGTACTTC.

The V call is TRBV29-1, the J call TRBJ1-4; the D gene is possibly TRBD1 (6 bases). Trimming took off 5 bases at V and 10 bases at J, with 17 bases between the two ends. From germline, CDR1 is SQVTM and CDR2 ANQGSEA. This CDR3 spans 13 amino acids. This CDR3 reads CSVRPGELGKLFF. CDR3 DNA: TGCAGCGTTAGGCCAGGGGAGTTGGGAAAACTGTTTTTT.

On this clone: Other DNA variants within this sample encode the same CDR3. V and J are TRBV27 and TRBJ2-7, with 9 positions matching TRBD2. The CDR3 contains 14 residues. J lost 2 bases, V lost 3 bases, and 2 bases had no gene match. CDR1 and CDR2 from the germline V gene are MNHEY and SMNVEV (reference sequence). In DNA form, the CDR3 reads TGTGCCAGCAGTTTTCTAGCGGGAACCTACGAGCAGTACTTC. It specifies CASSFLAGTYEQYF.